This T cell receptor beta chain is from a study of OX40 agonist ivuxolimab in advanced cancers. Study-level points and caveats: On average, a greater number of expanded clones characterised CD8+ T cells relative to CD4+. CD4+ and CD8+ blood T cells expanded clonally by week 6 at 0.1 to 3.0 mg/kg.

The sampling schedule covered blood at baseline, cycle 4 day 1, and cycle 7 day 1. For this clone: Its matching antigen is unknown.

Sequencing was performed with immunoSEQ multiplex PCR; in TCRdb, only in-frame clones are kept and a portion is missing. The sample shows about 46,000 clones, roughly 85% of them seen only once. V shed 6 bases, J shed 3 bases, and the junction held 4 bases outside the gene matches. CDR1 is SNHLY and CDR2 is FYNNEI in the germline V gene. The CDR3 consists of 14 residues. This sequence was found in an adult with an advanced solid tumor such as melanoma, head and neck, liver or kidney cancer. The chain recombines TRBV2 with TRBJ2-2; TRBD1 aligns across 7 bases. The sequenced sample was CD4+ or CD8+ T cells sorted from blood, obtained in a trial of the OX40 agonist ivuxolimab. CDR3: CASSRQGDTGELFF. CDR3 DNA: TGTGCCAGCAGCAGACAGGGTGACACCGGGGAGCTGTTTTTT.